What follows are 23 T cell receptor beta chains derived from one specimen sequenced in a study of T cell repertoires in cytomegalovirus infection. No antigen is known for these receptors. MiXCR, run by TCRdb on the reads, gives a single entry per CDR3 protein. The sample contains a few hundred thousand distinct CDR3 sequences, around two fifths of which appear only once. Material: cultured PBMCs, obtained from culture after CMV antigen stimulation. Source of these receptors: a human donor in good health (CMV status not recorded). Some clones in this sample may be carry-over from other donors' samples.

Only one count was recorded for this clonotype. The chain recombines TRBV12-3 or TRBV12-4 with TRBJ1-1, with TRBD1 identical over 7 bases. The CDR3 is made up of 13 amino acids. V lost 6 bases and J lost 9; bases outside the gene matches: 10. CDR3: CASSRDSLSKAFF. The CDR3 DNA follows: TGTGCCAGCAGCCGGGACAGCCTTTCTAAAGCTTTCTTT.

This chain connects TRBV7-2 to TRBJ2-2; no reliable D call. The V gene's germline CDR1 is SGHTA and CDR2 FQGNSA. V gave up 2 bases and J gave up 6 bases, with 10 bases separating them. The CDR3 is made up of 14 amino acids. The CDR3 region has the DNA TGTGCCAGCAGCTTAAGCCATCGGTCCGGGGAGCTGTTTTTT. Translating it yields CASSLSHRSGELFF.

This chain connects TRBV27 to TRBJ2-3, with 8 bases lining up with TRBD2. Trimming took 10 bases from V and 2 from J; bases not matched to a gene: 11. The CDR3 is made up of 15 amino acids. CDR1 and CDR2 (germline): MNHEY, SMNVEV (reference sequence). CDR3: CANGGGAGHTDTQYF. In nucleotides, the CDR3 is TGTGCCAACGGGGGGGGGGCAGGACACACAGATACGCAGTATTTT.

The chain links TRBV6-6 to TRBJ2-7; unclear D gene. Trimming removed 2 bases from V and 7 bases from J, with 15 bases in between. CDR1 and CDR2 from the germline V gene are MNHNY and SVGAGI (reference sequence). The CDR3 contains 14 residues. The CDR3 sequence: CASSYGPNSGEQYF. DNA of the CDR3: TGTGCCAGCAGTTACGGCCCTAATAGTGGGGAGCAGTACTTC.

The chain links TRBV5-4 to TRBJ2-7; TRBD2 matches 12 bases. The J segment lost 6 bases and the V segment lost 0 bases, leaving 7 bases of the junction unmatched. From germline, CDR1 is SGHNT and CDR2 YYREEE (reference sequence). The CDR3 runs 16 residues. The CDR3 bases are TGTGCCAGCAGCTTGGTGCCTAGCGGGGGGGCCTCCGAGCAGTACTTC. Amino acids: CASSLVPSGGASEQYF.

This chain connects TRBV30 to TRBJ2-2; no clear D. Germline V gives CDR1 GTSNPN, CDR2 SVGIG (reference sequence). V shed 3 bases and J shed 6 bases, with 11 bases lying between them. The CDR3 loop spans 13 amino acids. The CDR3: CAWRVGLAGELFF. Here the CDR3 DNA reads TGTGCCTGGAGGGTGGGCCTAGCCGGGGAGCTGTTTTTT.

This clonotype appeared a few times. The V gene is TRBV7-6, the J gene TRBJ2-1, with a tentative D call TRBD2 (7 bases). Trimming cost V 3 bases and J 4 bases, with 16 bases left between them. This CDR3 region has 16 residues. The germline gives CDR1 SGHVS, CDR2 FNYEAQ. In DNA form, the CDR3 reads TGTGCCAGCAGCTTTGATCCCGGGGGGCGATACAATGAGCAGTTCTTC. Its translation: CASSFDPGGRYNEQFF.

In its sample, this clonotype was seen many times. CDR3 in amino acids: CASSPVLASPLHF. The DNA of the CDR3 is TGTGCCAGCAGCCCCGTGTTGGCCTCACCCCTCCACTTT. This chain joins TRBV7-2 and TRBJ1-6; D gene ambiguous. From germline, CDR1 is SGHTA and CDR2 FQGNSA. This CDR3 has 13 amino acids. Trimming took off 5 bases at V and 10 bases at J, with 12 bases between the two ends.

The rearrangement links TRBV27 to TRBJ2-1; maybe TRBD2 (7 bases). V lost 9 bases to trimming and J lost 2 bases, with 17 bases between them. Per the germline V gene, CDR1 is MNHEY and CDR2 is SMNVEV (reference sequence). CDR3 length equals 15 residues. CDR3 DNA sequence: TGTGCCAGTAATCGGGGGGCACCGCCCTACAATGAGCAGTTCTTC. It is translated as CASNRGAPPYNEQFF.

The J gene is TRBJ2-3, the V gene TRBV27; perhaps TRBD2 as D (6 bases). Deletions cut 4 bases from V and 5 bases from J, with 13 bases between. CDR1 and CDR2 (germline): MNHEY, SMNVEV (reference sequence). The CDR3 totals 14 residues. CDR3 coding DNA: TGTGCCAGCAGTTCGACGGGAGTCGAAGATACGCAGTATTTT. Translating it yields CASSSTGVEDTQYF.

This clonotype was seen more than once but under ten times. The chain recombines TRBV20-1 with TRBJ2-3, with D possibly TRBD2 on 6 matching bases. This CDR3 is 14 amino acids long. Looked up from germline, CDR1 is DFQATT and CDR2 is SNEGSKA (reference sequence). Trimming stripped 6 bases from V and 5 bases from J, with 18 bases between. CDR3 coding DNA: TGCAGTGCAACCGGGAGCTCCTTCGGAGATACGCAGTATTTT. This encodes CSATGSSFGDTQYF.

Only a few counts were recorded for this clonotype. V gene TRBV12-3 or TRBV12-4 combines with J gene TRBJ2-3; 11 bases are a match to TRBD2. This CDR3 has 15 amino acids. V shed 4 bases and J 5 bases; nucleotides not matched to a gene: 5. Written as DNA, the CDR3 is TGTGCCAGCAGTTGGCGACTAGCGGGGAAAGATACGCAGTATTTT. Translated: CASSWRLAGKDTQYF.

V is TRBV6-2 or TRBV6-3 and J is TRBJ1-1, with unresolved D. V shed 6 bases and J shed 0 bases, with 11 bases lying between them. The CDR3 loop spans 14 amino acids. CDR1 is MNHEY, CDR2 SVGEGT, per germline. CDR3 in amino acids: CASSRGRLNTEAFF. Written as DNA, the CDR3 is TGTGCCAGCAGCCGAGGACGGTTGAACACTGAAGCTTTCTTT.

The gene calls are TRBV6-5 and TRBJ2-7; D is unclear. The length of the CDR3 is 15 residues. CDR1 is MNHEY, CDR2 SVGAGI, per germline. The V end lost 3 bases, the J end lost 3 bases, and 15 bases lay between the germline ends. Here the CDR3 DNA reads TGTGCCAGCAGTTATCAGAGAGGAGATGGCTACGAGCAGTACTTC. Protein: CASSYQRGDGYEQYF.

The chain is built from TRBV15 and TRBJ2-2, with TRBD2 identical over 8 bases. Germline CDR1 reads LNHNV; CDR2 reads YYDKDF (reference sequence). The CDR3 sequence is 15 residues long. V gave up 1 base and J gave up 11 bases; unmatched junction bases: 9. This CDR3 reads CATSRVAGGRNELFF. The CDR3 DNA reads TGTGCCACCAGCAGAGTTGCGGGGGGTCGAAATGAGCTGTTTTTT.

This rearrangement joins TRBV6-7 to TRBJ2-1; D remains unclear. TRBV6-7 is reported as an ORF; its role is uncertain. CDR3 length: 15 residues. With 2 bases removed from V and 3 bases from J, the gap between germline ends came to 11 bases. CDR3 residues: CASSYQRSYYNEQFF. The CDR3 nucleotides are TGTGCCAGCAGTTACCAACGGAGCTACTACAATGAGCAGTTCTTC.

In this sample, this clonotype turned up a few times. The V gene is TRBV11-3, the J gene TRBJ2-3; unclear D gene. Germline loops: CDR1 SGHNT, CDR2 YENEEA. Trimming shortened V by 5 bases and J by 1 base, and 10 bases separated the two germline ends. This CDR3 has 14 amino acids. CDR3 in amino acids: CASSPNGGTDTQYF. As DNA, the CDR3 is TGTGCCAGCAGCCCGAACGGAGGCACAGATACGCAGTATTTT.

The genes are TRBV7-6 and TRBJ1-2; D is ambiguous. The CDR3 contains 11 residues. V was clipped by 9 bases and J by 7 bases, with 12 bases between them. The V gene's germline CDR1 is SGHVS and CDR2 FNYEAQ. In DNA, the CDR3 is TGTGCCAGTGGATCACCGGTTGGCTACACCTTC. Its translation: CASGSPVGYTF.

This clonotype was observed a handful of times. The gene calls are TRBV7-9 and TRBJ2-5; TRBD2 agrees at 10 bases. V lost 5 bases to trimming and J lost 3 bases; unmatched junction nucleotides: 9. Germline CDR1 is SEHNR and CDR2 is FQNEAQ (reference sequence). The CDR3 is made up of 16 amino acids. The CDR3 loop reads CASSPAGTSEEETQYF. CDR3 coding DNA: TGTGCCAGCAGCCCTGCCGGGACTAGCGAAGAAGAGACCCAGTACTTC.

This chain connects TRBV28 to TRBJ2-7; D ambiguous. This CDR3 region has 12 residues. The germline CDR1 and CDR2 sequences are MDHEN and SYDVKM. V lost 3 bases and J lost 3, with 6 bases in between. Here the CDR3 reads CASSFPYYEQYF. In DNA form, the CDR3 reads TGTGCCAGCAGTTTCCCCTACTACGAGCAGTACTTC.

This clonotype was recorded a few times. An end of the junction does not agree with germline; a read error may underlie this. The V call is TRBV7-2, the J call TRBJ1-4, with 8 bases identical to TRBD1. The CDR3 has 15 residues. Germline V CDR1 and CDR2: SGHTA, FQGNSA. CDR3 sequence reads: CASSTPQGAKEKLFF. CDR3 bases: TGTGCCAGCAGCACCCCTCAGGGGGCTAAGGAAAAACTGTTTTTT.

The rearrangement links TRBV7-8 to TRBJ2-1; 9 nucleotides line up with TRBD2. The CDR3 spans 15 residues. Per germline, CDR1 SGHVS and CDR2 FQNEAQ. Trimming removed 2 bases from V and 4 bases from J; junction bases left unmatched: 3. The chain's CDR3 is CASSLPAGGYNEQFF. The CDR3 DNA sequence: TGTGCCAGCAGCTTACCGGCGGGGGGGTACAATGAGCAGTTCTTC.

This rearrangement joins TRBV6-5 to TRBJ1-5; D call uncertain. This CDR3 region has 17 residues. The germline V and J ends were trimmed by 6 bases and 0 bases, with 18 bases remaining between them. Germline assignment: CDR1 MNHEY and CDR2 SVGAGI. The CDR3 reads CASSKNDPTYSNQPQHF. The DNA of the CDR3 is TGTGCCAGCAGCAAAAATGACCCGACCTATAGCAATCAGCCCCAGCATTTT.